One and the same sample provided the 19 T cell receptor beta chains below, sequenced in a study of blood T cell repertoires in COVID-19. Data came from immunoSEQ multiplex PCR; TCRdb stores just in-frame clones and leaves some out. The sample holds about 330,000 clones, 65% to 90% seen once. The sequencing sample was made of peripheral blood. The receptors derive from a human donor in a cohort sampled during active COVID-19.

The chain is built from TRBV12-3 or TRBV12-4 and TRBJ1-2; possibly TRBD1 for D (6 bases). The CDR3 covers 12 residues. Trimming took 5 bases from V and 8 from J, leaving 12 bases between them. The CDR3 bases are TGTGCCAGCAGTCACGGGACACCGGGCTACACCTTC. Protein product: CASSHGTPGYTF.

The V call is TRBV6-4, the J call TRBJ1-2; 10 nucleotides agree with TRBD1. CDR3 length: 13 amino acids. Germline V gene lookup returns CDR1 MRHNA and CDR2 SNTAGT. The V and J ends lost 8 bases and 8 bases, in that order; junction bases with no gene match: 8. The CDR3 protein is CASHDGTGEGYTF. The CDR3 nucleotides read TGTGCCAGCCACGACGGGACAGGGGAGGGCTACACCTTC.

CDR3 nucleotides: TGTGCCAGCAGCTTAGAGGCGACTAATGAGCAGTTCTTC. Amino acid sequence: CASSLEATNEQFF. The rearrangement uses TRBV7-2 and TRBJ2-1; D call uncertain. The CDR3 totals 13 residues. Trimming left V 1 base short and J 7 bases short, with 8 bases between. Germline assignment: CDR1 SGHTA and CDR2 FQGNSA.

The rearrangement uses TRBV30 and TRBJ1-1; no definite D call. V lost 2 bases to trimming and J lost 10 bases, with 14 bases between them. The CDR3 loop spans 12 amino acids. CDR1 and CDR2 (germline): GTSNPN, SVGIG (reference sequence). The CDR3 nucleotides read TGTGCCTGGAGTAATATGCATGGGCGAGCTTTCTTT. Protein product: CAWSNMHGRAFF.

This CDR3 is CAISEHSPATNEKLFF. The CDR3 DNA is TGTGCCATCAGTGAGCACAGCCCGGCAACTAATGAAAAACTGTTTTTT. The chain links TRBV10-3 to TRBJ1-4; D gene unclear. Germline V gene lookup returns CDR1 ENHRY and CDR2 SYGVKD. The CDR3 spans 16 residues. Trimming cost V 2 bases and J 0 bases, with 10 bases left between them.

This clone was recorded once. The rearrangement joins TRBV27 to TRBJ2-2; D gene ambiguous. The CDR3 totals 13 residues. V was cut by 5 bases and J by 4 bases, with 8 bases left in between. CDR1 and CDR2 (germline): MNHEY, SMNVEV (reference sequence). CDR3: CASSPWSTGELFF. The CDR3 DNA reads TGTGCCAGCAGTCCGTGGAGCACCGGGGAGCTGTTTTTT.

The chain joins TRBV7-9 to TRBJ2-1; possibly TRBD2 for D (6 bases). The CDR3 loop spans 18 amino acids. Per the germline V gene, CDR1 is SEHNR and CDR2 is FQNEAQ (reference sequence). V gave up 1 base and J gave up 6 bases, with 22 bases separating them. CDR3 sequence reads: CASSLGHRERLVSNEQFF. CDR3 sequence (DNA): TGTGCCAGCAGCTTAGGACATCGCGAGCGACTAGTTAGCAATGAGCAGTTCTTC.

The V gene is TRBV3-1 (or the pseudogene TRBV3-2), the J gene TRBJ2-3; D is perhaps TRBD1 (6 bases). The germline V and J ends were trimmed by 3 bases and 4 bases, with 11 bases remaining between them. CDR3 length equals 14 residues. CDR1 is LGHDT, CDR2 YNNKEL, per germline (reference sequence). DNA of the CDR3: TGTGCCAGCAGCCAGGGGGCCATGGCAGATACGCAGTATTTT. This translates into CASSQGAMADTQYF.

V usage is TRBV29-1 and J usage is TRBJ1-2, with D tentatively TRBD1 (6 bases). This CDR3 is built from 14 residues. The germline V and J ends were trimmed by 6 bases and 6 bases, with 20 bases remaining between them. Germline V gives CDR1 SQVTM, CDR2 ANQGSEA. The CDR3, as DNA: TGCAGCGTCTACTCAGGGGAAGCTGGTGATGGCTACACCTTC. Amino acids: CSVYSGEAGDGYTF.

The CDR3 here is CASSLGSSGNTIYF. As DNA, the CDR3 is TGTGCCAGCAGCCTGGGGAGCTCTGGAAACACCATATATTTT. This chain joins TRBV5-4 and TRBJ1-3; D is undetermined. V was pared by 4 bases and J by 0 bases, with 8 bases between. The CDR3 runs to 14 residues. Germline lookup yields CDR1 SGHNT and CDR2 YYREEE (reference sequence).

The sample holds one count of this clone. The V call is TRBV20-1, the J call TRBJ2-3; 8 bases agree with TRBD2. Germline values: CDR1 DFQATT, CDR2 SNEGSKA (reference sequence). The junction had 8 bases not matched to a gene; V was cut back by 3 bases and J by 6 bases. CDR3 size: 14 residues. CDR3 coding DNA: TGCAGTGCTAGTGCCGGGGGGGCCCGGGATACGCAGTATTTT. It is translated as CSASAGGARDTQYF.

The CDR3 DNA is TGTGCCACCAGCAGAGATATCATGGCGGGGGCCTCAAATGAGCAGTTCTTC. Its protein product is CATSRDIMAGASNEQFF. This chain links TRBV15 with TRBJ2-1, with D perhaps TRBD2 (7 bases). This CDR3 has 17 amino acids. Germline-derived CDR1 and CDR2 are LNHNV and YYDKDF (reference sequence). The ends were cut back, 0 bases at V and 7 bases at J, with 19 bases in the middle.

The chain joins TRBV29-1 to TRBJ2-7; 9 bases align to TRBD1. Germline values: CDR1 SQVTM, CDR2 ANQGSEA. V gave up 7 bases and J gave up 4 bases; unmatched junction bases: 11. The CDR3 is made up of 14 amino acids. CDR3 sequence (DNA): TGCAGCGGGGTTGGGGGACAGGGAGCTTACGAGCAGTACTTC. It specifies CSGVGGQGAYEQYF.

The genes are TRBV11-2 and TRBJ2-1, with D possibly TRBD2 on 5 matching bases. The germline V and J ends were trimmed by 2 bases and 4 bases, with 9 bases remaining between them. CDR1 and CDR2 (germline): SGHAT, FQNNGV. The CDR3 spans 14 residues. The CDR3 coding sequence is TGTGCCAGCAGCTTACTCGGGGATTACAATGAGCAGTTCTTC. Translation gives CASSLLGDYNEQFF.

The chain links TRBV6-5 to TRBJ2-3; no clear D. Germline CDR1 reads MNHEY; CDR2 reads SVGAGI. This CDR3 is 15 amino acids long. Trimming cost V 8 bases and J 5 bases, with 20 bases left between them. CDR3 bases: TGTGCCAGCGCGCAGGCCAGTTTAGGTAGAGATACGCAGTATTTT. Residues: CASAQASLGRDTQYF.

The rearrangement links TRBV28 to TRBJ1-2; D is possibly TRBD1 (5 bases). Germline-derived CDR1 and CDR2 are MDHEN and SYDVKM. This CDR3 is 19 amino acids long. Trimming left V 6 bases short and J 0 bases short, with 26 bases between. The CDR3 is CASRPELRGKSATNYGYTF. The CDR3 DNA is TGTGCCAGCAGACCCGAATTAAGGGGCAAATCTGCTACTAACTATGGCTACACCTTC.

The chain links TRBV19 to TRBJ1-3; a weak D match, TRBD1 (5 bases). The CDR3 consists of 15 residues. The germline gives CDR1 LNHDA, CDR2 SQIVND (reference sequence). Deletions cut 1 base from V and 0 bases from J, with 7 bases between. The CDR3 DNA follows: TGTGCCAGTAGTATAGCAGGGTACTCTGGAAACACCATATATTTT. It is translated as CASSIAGYSGNTIYF.

This rearrangement joins TRBV19 to TRBJ2-1, with D possibly matching TRBD2 (5 bases). The CDR3 sequence is 15 residues long. The V and J ends lost 4 bases and 3 bases respectively, with 13 bases between them. Germline assignment: CDR1 LNHDA and CDR2 SQIVND (reference sequence). DNA of the CDR3: TGTGCCAGTAGTAATCTGGAGGCAGTCTACAATGAGCAGTTCTTC. It encodes CASSNLEAVYNEQFF.

This clone has just one count. The CDR3 bases are TGTGCCACCAGTGGTATAGCGGGAGGGGAAGAGACCCAGTACTTC. It is translated as CATSGIAGGEETQYF. The chain carries TRBV24-1 and TRBJ2-5, with TRBD2 identical over 11 bases. V gave up 5 bases and J gave up 3 bases; unmatched junction bases: 4. CDR1 and CDR2 from the germline V gene are KGHDR and SFDVKD. The CDR3 loop spans 15 amino acids.